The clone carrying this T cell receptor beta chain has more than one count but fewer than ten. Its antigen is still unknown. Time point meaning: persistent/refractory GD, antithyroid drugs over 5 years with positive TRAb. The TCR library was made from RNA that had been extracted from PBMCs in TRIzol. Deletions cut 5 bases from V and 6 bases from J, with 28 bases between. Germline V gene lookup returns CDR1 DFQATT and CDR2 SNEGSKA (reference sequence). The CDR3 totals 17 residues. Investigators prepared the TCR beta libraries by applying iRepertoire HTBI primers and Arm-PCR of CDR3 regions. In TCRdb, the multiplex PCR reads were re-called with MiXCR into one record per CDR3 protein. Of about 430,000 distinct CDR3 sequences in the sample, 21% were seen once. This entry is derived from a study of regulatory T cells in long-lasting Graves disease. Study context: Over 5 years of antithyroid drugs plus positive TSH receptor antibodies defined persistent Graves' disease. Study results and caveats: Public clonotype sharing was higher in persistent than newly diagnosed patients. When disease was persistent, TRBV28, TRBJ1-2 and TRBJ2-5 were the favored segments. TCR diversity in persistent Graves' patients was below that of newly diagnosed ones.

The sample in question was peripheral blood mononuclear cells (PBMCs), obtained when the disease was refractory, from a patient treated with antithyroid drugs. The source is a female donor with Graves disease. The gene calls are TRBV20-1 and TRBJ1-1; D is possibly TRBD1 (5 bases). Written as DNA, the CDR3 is TGCAGTGCTCTCTCAAAAGGGGATCTATCTTTATGGGCTGAAGCTTTCTTT. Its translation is CSALSKGDLSLWAEAFF.